The 29 T cell receptor beta chains below all came from one sample that was sequenced in a study of T cells in Graves' hyperthyroidism and ophthalmopathy. What was amplified from RNA transcripts were TCR beta CDR3 regions. Researchers ran a first-round RT-PCR on the TCR CDR3 using the HTBI primer set. One entry per CDR3 protein results from TCRdb running MiXCR on the multiplex PCR reads. Among around 250,000 distinct CDR3 sequences listed, approximately 23% were seen once. Material for sequencing was blood. These receptors were collected from a woman aged 40 to 50 with Graves' ophthalmopathy.

There are many counts of this clonotype. This chain uses TRBV20-1 with TRBJ2-5; D may be TRBD2 (6 bases). V shed 3 bases and J shed 4 bases, with 18 bases lying between them. The CDR3 loop spans 15 amino acids. Germline CDR1 reads DFQATT; CDR2 reads SNEGSKA (reference sequence). CDR3 bases: TGCAGTGCTAGGCCCCCGGGACTCACACGAGAGACCCAGTACTTC. Encoded protein: CSARPPGLTRETQYF.

The CDR3 nucleotides read TGTGCCAGCAGTGGCAACGACAGGAGCTATGGCTACACCTTC. It yields the protein CASSGNDRSYGYTF. V usage is TRBV6-1 and J usage is TRBJ1-2, with a tentative D call TRBD1 (6 bases). Looked up from germline, CDR1 is MNHNS and CDR2 is SASEGT. The CDR3 has 14 amino acids. V lost 4 bases and J lost 4, with 13 bases in between.

This clonotype was observed at least ten times. The chain recombines TRBV6-1 with TRBJ1-2, with a possible D match to TRBD1 (5 bases). The CDR3 consists of 13 residues. Trimming shortened V by 0 bases and J by 3 bases, and 5 bases separated the two germline ends. The germline V gene encodes CDR1 MNHNS and CDR2 SASEGT. CDR3 loop: CASSEAGDYGYTF. The CDR3 nucleotides read TGTGCCAGCAGTGAAGCAGGGGACTATGGCTACACCTTC.

This chain joins TRBV4-2 and TRBJ2-7; 9 nucleotides align to TRBD1. V was clipped by 2 bases and J by 5 bases; unmatched bases: 1. CDR3 length: 13 residues. CDR1 is LGHNA and CDR2 is YNFKEQ in the germline V gene. CDR3 nucleotides: TGTGCCAGCAGCCAAAGGACAGGGGACGAGCAGTACTTC. Its translation: CASSQRTGDEQYF.

This clonotype was recorded at least ten times. The chain carries TRBV7-9 and TRBJ1-2, with D unclear. CDR3 length: 14 residues. V lost 1 base to trimming and J lost 8 bases, with 14 bases between them. Looked up from germline, CDR1 is SEHNR and CDR2 is FQNEAQ (reference sequence). The CDR3 nucleotides are TGTGCCAGCAGCTTAGGTCCCCGGGGATACGGCTACACCTTC. This sequence encodes CASSLGPRGYGYTF.

This clonotype has at least ten counts. The chain has TRBV7-2 and TRBJ2-2; no reliable D call. CDR1 SGHTA and CDR2 FQGNSA come from the germline V gene. The CDR3 totals 15 residues. The ends were cut back, 3 bases at V and 2 bases at J, with 10 bases in the middle. This CDR3 is CASSLEASNTGELFF. DNA for the CDR3: TGTGCCAGCAGCTTGGAAGCTTCAAACACCGGGGAGCTGTTTTTT.

The gene calls are TRBV12-3 or TRBV12-4 and TRBJ1-1; D is ambiguous. The CDR3 has 12 amino acids. The V and J ends lost 7 bases and 7 bases respectively, with 13 bases between them. The CDR3 DNA follows: TGTGCCAGCACCGATAGACCCATTGAAGCTTTCTTT. This codes for CASTDRPIEAFF.

V and J are TRBV18 and TRBJ2-7; possibly TRBD1 or TRBD2 for D (5 bases each). Germline loops: CDR1 KGHSH, CDR2 LQKENI. V lost 3 bases and J lost 6, with 15 bases in between. The CDR3 covers 14 residues. In DNA, the CDR3 is TGTGCCAGCTCACCCGGGACCGTCGGGCGCGAGCAGTACTTC. It codes for CASSPGTVGREQYF.

This clonotype has at least ten counts. The V and J genes are TRBV6-1 and TRBJ1-1; D unresolved. CDR3 length: 13 residues. The germline CDR1 and CDR2 sequences are MNHNS and SASEGT. Trimming pared 9 bases from V and 3 bases from J, leaving 14 bases between. The CDR3 protein is CASKPPWDTEAFF. In nucleotides, the CDR3 is TGTGCCAGTAAGCCCCCGTGGGACACTGAAGCTTTCTTT.

The genes are TRBV24-1 and TRBJ2-5, with a weak D call TRBD2 (6 bases). The ends were cut back, 11 bases at V and 0 bases at J, with 18 bases in the middle. CDR3 length: 15 amino acids. Germline V gene lookup returns CDR1 KGHDR and CDR2 SFDVKD. CDR3 protein: CASARDFLDQETQYF. CDR3 DNA sequence: TGTGCCAGCGCCCGGGACTTCCTTGACCAAGAGACCCAGTACTTC.

This clonotype appeared many times. V usage is TRBV6-1 and J usage is TRBJ1-1; a possible D gene is TRBD1 (5 bases). Trimming cost V 3 bases and J 7 bases, with 18 bases left between them. Germline V gene data show CDR1 as MNHNS and CDR2 as SASEGT. The CDR3 spans 15 residues. The CDR3 spells CASSDGGGRVNEAFF. CDR3 coding DNA: TGTGCCAGCAGTGATGGGGGGGGGAGGGTGAATGAAGCTTTCTTT.

This clonotype was detected ten times or more. The chain couples TRBV12-5 to TRBJ1-3, with D possibly being TRBD1 (5 bases). Trimming removed 6 bases at V and 3 bases at J, with 12 bases between. CDR3 length: 14 residues. The germline gives CDR1 LGHNT, CDR2 FRNRAP. The CDR3 nucleotides are TGTGCTAGTGGCCCTGAGGGGTGTGGAAACACCATATATTTT. Its protein product is CASGPEGCGNTIYF. Full variable domain (outside the CDR3, taken from reference TRBV12-5 and TRBJ1-3): DARVTQTPRHKVTEMGQEVTMRCQPILGHNTVFWYRQTMMQGLELLAYFRNRAPLDDSGMPKDRFSAEMPDATLATLKIQPSEPRDSAVYFCASGPEGCGNTIYFGEGSWLTVV.

This clonotype was recorded many times. This chain connects TRBV28 to TRBJ2-5; D not resolved. V was shortened by 3 bases and J by 5 bases, with 16 bases between the two germline ends. This CDR3 has 15 amino acids. The V gene's germline CDR1 is MDHEN and CDR2 SYDVKM. For the CDR3, the DNA is TGTGCCAGCAGTTTGGCCAACACCGCCGGGGAGACCCAGTACTTC. Encoded protein: CASSLANTAGETQYF.

This clonotype was seen many times. The genes are TRBV6-2 or TRBV6-3 and TRBJ2-7; TRBD1 agrees at 8 bases. CDR1 and CDR2 from the germline V gene are MNHEY and SVGEGT. This CDR3 region has 14 residues. Trimming at V came to 4 bases and at J to 1 base, leaving 3 bases not matched to a gene. CDR3 protein: CASSSGDRSYEQYF. The CDR3 bases are TGTGCCAGCAGTTCAGGGGACAGGTCCTACGAGCAGTACTTC.

This clonotype has just a few counts. In DNA, the CDR3 is TGTGCCAGCAGTTCCTACAGGGGAGAAGAGACCCAGTACTTC. Its protein is CASSSYRGEETQYF. V usage is TRBV28 and J usage is TRBJ2-5; 7 nucleotides line up with TRBD1. The CDR3 has 14 amino acids. The V segment lost 4 bases and the J segment 3 bases; nucleotides outside the gene matches: 5. Germline loops: CDR1 MDHEN, CDR2 SYDVKM.

The rearrangement uses TRBV28 and TRBJ2-7; possibly TRBD1 or TRBD2 for D (5 bases each). Trimming removed 2 bases from V and 3 bases from J, with 20 bases in between. Germline V gene sequence: CDR1 MDHEN, CDR2 SYDVKM. The CDR3 runs to 17 residues. The CDR3 DNA is TGTGCCAGCAGTTTAAGTACCTCACTCGGGACGTACTACGAGCAGTACTTC. Protein: CASSLSTSLGTYYEQYF. Full variable domain (remainder filled in from reference TRBV28 and TRBJ2-7): DVKVTQSSRYLVKRTGEKVFLECVQDMDHENMFWYRQDPGLGLRLIYFSYDVKMKEKGDIPEGYSVSREKKERFSLILESASTNQTSMYLCASSLSTSLGTYYEQYFGPGTRLTVT.

The chain is built from TRBV12-3 or TRBV12-4 and TRBJ2-7; TRBD2 aligns across 11 bases. V lost 4 bases and J lost 3; bases outside the gene matches: 11. The CDR3 contains 17 residues. The CDR3 protein is CASSYPGTSGGDYEQYF. CDR3 nucleotides: TGTGCCAGCAGTTACCCCGGGACTAGCGGCGGAGACTACGAGCAGTACTTC.

The J gene is TRBJ2-7, the V gene TRBV20-1, with TRBD1 matching over 9 bases. The CDR3 has 12 amino acids. Germline-derived CDR1 and CDR2 are DFQATT and SNEGSKA (reference sequence). V lost 6 bases and J lost 3; bases outside the gene matches: 3. This CDR3 is CSAWDRVYEQYF. The CDR3 bases are TGCAGTGCCTGGGACAGGGTCTACGAGCAGTACTTC.

The chain uses TRBV28 and TRBJ2-2; TRBD2 matches 11 bases. Trimming took 4 bases from V and 8 from J; bases not matched to a gene: 6. The CDR3 contains 15 residues. Germline V gives CDR1 MDHEN, CDR2 SYDVKM. The CDR3 reads CASSSLLAGVGELFF. CDR3 sequence (DNA): TGTGCCAGCAGTTCATTACTAGCGGGAGTAGGGGAGCTGTTTTTT.

This clonotype was seen just once. The J gene is TRBJ2-7, the V gene TRBV7-2; TRBD1 or TRBD2 may be the D gene (5 bases each). Germline values: CDR1 SGHTA, CDR2 FQGNSA. V was clipped by 3 bases and J by 3 bases, with 9 bases between them. This CDR3 comprises 13 residues. The CDR3 DNA sequence: TGTGCCAGCAGCTTGGGGGAACACTACGAGCAGTACTTC. Its translation: CASSLGEHYEQYF.

This clonotype showed up many times. In DNA, the CDR3 is TGTGCCAGCAGTTACCTACTAGAGCAGACGATGGCGCAGTACTTC. As protein: CASSYLLEQTMAQYF. This sequence joins TRBV7-2 and TRBJ2-7; D possibly corresponds to TRBD2 (5 bases). CDR1 and CDR2 (germline): SGHTA, FQGNSA. The CDR3 spans 15 residues. Trimming cost V 6 bases and J 9 bases, with 24 bases left between them.

The table lists this clonotype with many counts. The CDR3 sequence: CATSDFENQRFREYF. The DNA of the CDR3 is TGTGCCACCAGTGATTTTGAAAACCAGCGGTTCAGAGAGTACTTC. The V call is TRBV24-1, the J call TRBJ2-4; D might be TRBD2 (5 bases). This CDR3 contains 15 residues. Trimming took 1 base from V and 14 from J, leaving 20 bases between them. CDR1 is KGHDR and CDR2 is SFDVKD in the germline V gene.

The chain recombines TRBV20-1 with TRBJ2-7; TRBD2 agrees at 10 bases. Trimming at V came to 5 bases and at J to 2 bases, leaving 12 bases not matched to a gene. The CDR3 sequence is 16 residues long. Germline CDR1 is DFQATT and CDR2 is SNEGSKA (reference sequence). The DNA of the CDR3 is TGCAGTGCTCAAACACCTAGCGGGAGTGCAGCCTACGAGCAGTACTTC. Protein: CSAQTPSGSAAYEQYF.

The chain is built from TRBV30 and TRBJ2-5, with 8 bases identical to TRBD2. Trimming cost V 5 bases and J 4 bases; bases outside gene matches: 0. Looked up from germline, CDR1 is GTSNPN and CDR2 is SVGIG (reference sequence). This CDR3 contains 11 residues. The CDR3 loop is CAWGTRETQYF. In DNA, the CDR3 is TGTGCCTGGGGGACTAGAGAGACCCAGTACTTC.

This clonotype was observed many times. This sequence joins TRBV9 and TRBJ2-7, with TRBD1 as a possible D gene (6 bases). CDR1 is SGDLS and CDR2 is YYNGEE in the germline V gene. This CDR3 region has 15 residues. V lost 0 bases and J lost 6, with 16 bases in between. This chain's CDR3 is CASSVAGDSSVEQYF. In DNA form, the CDR3 reads TGTGCCAGCAGCGTAGCAGGGGATTCGAGCGTCGAGCAGTACTTC.

This clonotype was detected many times. The V gene is TRBV2, the J gene TRBJ2-7; tentative D call: TRBD1 (6 bases). CDR3 size: 13 residues. Looked up from germline, CDR1 is SNHLY and CDR2 is FYNNEI. V shed 8 bases and J shed 7 bases, with 18 bases lying between them. CDR3 sequence (DNA): TGTGCCAGCTGGTGGTCAGGGGTAGGAGAGCAGTACTTC. Encoded protein: CASWWSGVGEQYF.

The chain combines TRBV28 with TRBJ1-2; D is perhaps TRBD1 (5 bases). Per the germline V gene, CDR1 is MDHEN and CDR2 is SYDVKM. V was cut by 6 bases and J by 2 bases, with 16 bases left in between. This CDR3 has 15 amino acids. The CDR3 region has the DNA TGTGCCAGCAGCCTCGCGCCCAGGGCCAACTATGGCTACACCTTC. Protein product: CASSLAPRANYGYTF.

This clonotype was detected ten times or more. This CDR3 is CASSEPGLATYEQYF. CDR3 sequence (DNA): TGTGCCAGCAGCGAACCGGGACTAGCAACCTACGAGCAGTACTTC. The chain uses TRBV11-2 and TRBJ2-7, with 9 bases aligning to TRBD2. There are 15 residues in the CDR3. V lost 5 bases, J lost 2 bases, and 7 bases stayed unmatched. Germline CDR1 SGHAT, CDR2 FQNNGV.

V is TRBV12-3 or TRBV12-4 and J is TRBJ1-1; no clear D. The ends were cut back, 5 bases at V and 5 bases at J, with 15 bases in the middle. This CDR3 contains 14 residues. The CDR3, as DNA: TGTGCCAGCAGTCTGCGGCCTATGGAGACTGAAGCTTTCTTT. It translates to CASSLRPMETEAFF.